This note documents a single T cell receptor (beta chain) sequence. The sample belongs to a study of PD-L1 blockade in urothelial cancer. Study context: Median blood clonality was approximately 0.08, with about 81,000 unique TCRs.

Sequencing was performed with immunoSEQ multiplex PCR; in TCRdb, only in-frame clones are kept and a portion is missing. The sample holds around 87,000 clones, approximately 87% seen once. As to time point: peripheral blood 6 weeks after treatment start. Pretreatment and on-treatment samples were taken, numbering 1 to 8 per patient. This CDR3 has 16 amino acids. Per the germline V gene, CDR1 is SGHNT and CDR2 is YYREEE (reference sequence). Trimming shortened V by 1 base and J by 3 bases, and 17 bases separated the two germline ends. J is TRBJ2-7 and V is TRBV5-4, with D possibly TRBD1 on 7 matching bases. Material: PBMCs, obtained around atezolizumab (anti-PD-L1) treatment. The clonotype was recovered from a man in his 70s with urothelial cancer. The CDR3 protein is CASSLPRQGLIYEQYF. Here the CDR3 DNA reads TGTGCCAGCAGCTTGCCTAGACAGGGACTTATCTACGAGCAGTACTTC.